What follows is one T cell receptor (beta chain) and its context. Its antigen is currently unknown. This record comes from a study of PD-1 blockade in classical Hodgkin lymphoma. Noted time point: cycle 4 day 1 (C4D1), after around six weeks of nivolumab. Every patient experienced relapse after autologous stem cell transplantation, and brentuximab vedotin exposure varied. Sequencing was performed with immunoSEQ multiplex PCR; in TCRdb, only in-frame clones are kept and a portion is missing. The table has over 9,500 clones, about 82% seen once. Overall study results and limits: Possibly reflecting disease activity or prior therapy, repertoire differences have causes that remain undefined. Patients were excluded if nivolumab began under 1 year after ASCT (the autologous transplant).

The sequence derives from a human donor with classical Hodgkin lymphoma. Material: peripheral blood mononuclear cells (PBMCs), obtained before the fourth cycle of nivolumab.

The CDR3 region is CASSLGRTSDGPDTQYF. CDR3 in DNA: TGTGCCAGCAGCTTGGGCCGAACTAGCGATGGACCAGATACGCAGTATTTT. The chain has TRBV5-8 and TRBJ2-3, with TRBD2 matching over 7 bases. The CDR3 sequence is 17 residues long. Per germline, CDR1 SGHTS and CDR2 YDEGEE. Losses at the gene ends were 0 bases for V and 4 bases for J; bases not matched to a gene: 11.